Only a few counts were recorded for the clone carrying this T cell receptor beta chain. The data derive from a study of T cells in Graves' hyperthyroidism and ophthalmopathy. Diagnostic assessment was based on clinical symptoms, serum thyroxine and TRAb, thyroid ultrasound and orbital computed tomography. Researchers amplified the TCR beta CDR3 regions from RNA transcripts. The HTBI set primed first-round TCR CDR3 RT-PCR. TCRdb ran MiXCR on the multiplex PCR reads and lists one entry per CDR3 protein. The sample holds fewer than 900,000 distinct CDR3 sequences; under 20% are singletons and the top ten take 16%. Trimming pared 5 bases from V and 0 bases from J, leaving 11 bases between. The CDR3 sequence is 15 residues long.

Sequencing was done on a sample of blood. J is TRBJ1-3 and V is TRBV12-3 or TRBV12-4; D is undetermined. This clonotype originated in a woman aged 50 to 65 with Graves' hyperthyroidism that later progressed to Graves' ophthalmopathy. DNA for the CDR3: TGTGCCAGCAGTAGTACAACCTACTCTGGAAACACCATATATTTT. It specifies CASSSTTYSGNTIYF.